Presented here are 23 T cell receptor beta chains from one specimen sequenced in a study of T cells after yellow fever vaccination. One entry per CDR3 protein results from TCRdb running MiXCR on the 5' RACE reads. The sample includes fewer than 100,000 distinct CDR3 sequences, 5.8% of them seen just once. The sequencing here drew on CD8+ T cells sorted from PBMCs, taken 10 days after the yellow fever booster vaccination. These receptor sequences come from a man aged 18 to 29 who received the YFV17D yellow fever vaccine.

This clonotype showed up just a few times. The V call is TRBV20-1, the J call TRBJ2-3; no firm D call. This CDR3 is 18 amino acids long. Per germline, CDR1 DFQATT and CDR2 SNEGSKA (reference sequence). V lost 1 base and J lost 0, with 20 bases in between. Here the CDR3 DNA reads TGCAGTGCTAGAGTGCCCGTGTTGGCTGCTACTAGCACAGATACGCAGTATTTT. Protein sequence: CSARVPVLAATSTDTQYF.

The V call is TRBV29-1, the J call TRBJ1-3; D is unresolved. Looked up from germline, CDR1 is SQVTM and CDR2 is ANQGSEA. Trimming took off 3 bases at V and 2 bases at J, with 2 bases between the two ends. CDR3 length equals 11 residues. CDR3: CSVDAGNTIYF. In DNA form, the CDR3 reads TGCAGCGTTGACGCTGGAAACACCATATATTTT.

This clonotype occurred many times. The rearrangement joins TRBV12-3 or TRBV12-4 to TRBJ2-5; 7 bases are a match to TRBD2. V shed 4 bases and J 5 bases; nucleotides not matched to a gene: 4. The CDR3 covers 13 residues. The CDR3 bases are TGTGCCAGCAGTTCTCGGGGGGAGGAGACCCAGTACTTC. Translated: CASSSRGEETQYF.

This clonotype was detected only a few times. The rearrangement joins TRBV9 to TRBJ2-4, with D possibly TRBD1 on 6 matching bases. The CDR3 spans 15 residues. V lost 0 bases and J lost 3, with 10 bases in between. The germline CDR1 and CDR2 sequences are SGDLS and YYNGEE. CDR3 sequence: CASSVDLTGKNIQYF. CDR3 nucleotides: TGTGCCAGCAGCGTAGATTTGACAGGCAAAAACATTCAGTACTTC.

This clonotype has more than one count but fewer than ten. The V gene is TRBV6-2 or TRBV6-3, the J gene TRBJ2-1; perhaps D is TRBD1 or TRBD2 (6 bases each). V was shortened by 2 bases and J by 9 bases, with 23 bases between the two germline ends. Germline V gene sequence: CDR1 MNHEY, CDR2 SVGEGT. The CDR3 is 17 residues long. The CDR3 coding sequence is TGTGCCAGCAGTTACCCCCCCGGAGGGGGGCCCGGCAGTGAGCAGTTCTTC. This codes for CASSYPPGGGPGSEQFF.

This clonotype has only a few counts. The rearrangement uses TRBV11-2 and TRBJ2-5, with D maybe TRBD2 (7 bases). CDR1 is SGHAT and CDR2 is FQNNGV in the germline V gene. The CDR3 loop spans 14 amino acids. Trimming removed 0 bases from V and 5 bases from J, with 10 bases in between. Written as DNA, the CDR3 is TGTGCCAGCAGCTTAGAGAGGGGGGGGGAGACCCAGTACTTC. Its protein is CASSLERGGETQYF.

This clonotype occurred a few times. The rearrangement uses TRBV4-1 and TRBJ1-5; D perhaps matches TRBD1 (5 bases). The ends were cut back, 0 bases at V and 6 bases at J, with 12 bases in the middle. The germline gives CDR1 MGHRA, CDR2 YSYEKL. CDR3 length: 15 residues. The CDR3 region is CASSQDPRDLQPQHF. DNA of the CDR3: TGCGCCAGCAGCCAAGATCCCAGGGATCTTCAGCCCCAGCATTTT.

This clonotype has just a few counts. The V gene is TRBV15, the J gene TRBJ1-1; D is perhaps TRBD1 (5 bases). V gave up 1 base and J gave up 4 bases, with 13 bases separating them. This CDR3 is 15 amino acids long. Germline values: CDR1 LNHNV, CDR2 YYDKDF (reference sequence). The CDR3 region has the DNA TGTGCCACCAGCAGAGTGGGGCAGGGTAGCACTGAAGCTTTCTTT. This translates into CATSRVGQGSTEAFF.

This clonotype was seen repeatedly, ten times or more. This chain uses TRBV7-8 with TRBJ2-1; 9 bases are shared with TRBD2. The ends lost 5 bases at V and 5 bases at J; junction bases unmatched: 10. The CDR3 is 16 residues long. CDR1 SGHVS and CDR2 FQNEAQ come from the germline V gene. DNA for the CDR3: TGTGCCAGCAGCCGAAGACCGGGACTAGCCGACAATGAGCAGTTCTTC. It translates to CASSRRPGLADNEQFF.

This clonotype was counted only a few times. The chain recombines TRBV6-5 with TRBJ2-1, with 7 bases lining up with TRBD2. The ends lost 6 bases at V and 7 bases at J; junction bases unmatched: 9. Germline V CDR1 and CDR2: MNHEY, SVGAGI. The CDR3 length is 14 residues. The CDR3 loop reads CASSRIKRGNEQFF. The CDR3 coding sequence is TGTGCCAGCAGCCGAATCAAGCGGGGAAATGAGCAGTTCTTC.

The table lists this clonotype with a few counts. The J gene is TRBJ2-6, the V gene TRBV29-1; either TRBD1 or TRBD2 may supply D (5 bases each). Germline values: CDR1 SQVTM, CDR2 ANQGSEA. The germline V and J ends were trimmed by 4 bases and 3 bases, with 7 bases remaining between them. This CDR3 contains 13 residues. CDR3 coding DNA: TGCAGCGTTGGGGGACGTGGGGCCAACGTCCTGACTTTC. Its protein product is CSVGGRGANVLTF.

This clonotype was seen more than once but under ten times. The chain combines TRBV7-9 with TRBJ2-1, with D unresolved. V lost 3 bases and J 11 bases, leaving 14 bases between the germline ends. The CDR3 has 13 residues. In germline, CDR1 is SEHNR, CDR2 FQNEAQ (reference sequence). The CDR3 loop is CASSFPRSPQQFF. In nucleotides, the CDR3 is TGTGCCAGCAGCTTCCCCAGGTCCCCTCAGCAGTTCTTC.

J is TRBJ2-7 and V is TRBV9; tentative D call: TRBD1 (6 bases). There are 14 residues in the CDR3. Germline CDR1 SGDLS, CDR2 YYNGEE. V was cut by 2 bases and J by 5 bases, with 14 bases left in between. The CDR3 here is CASSVTGGRDEQYF. The CDR3 bases are TGTGCCAGCAGCGTTACTGGGGGCAGGGACGAGCAGTACTTC.

V usage is TRBV6-2 or TRBV6-3 and J usage is TRBJ1-1; TRBD1 is a possible D gene (5 bases). The germline V gene has CDR1 MNHEY and CDR2 SVGEGT. This CDR3 has 14 amino acids. Trimming cost V 3 bases and J 4 bases, with 12 bases left between them. Written as DNA, the CDR3 is TGTGCCAGCAGTTATACTATGGGGGGCACTGAAGCTTTCTTT. Protein: CASSYTMGGTEAFF.

This clonotype showed up just a few times. The chain uses TRBV13 and TRBJ1-2; D remains ambiguous. Germline V gene data show CDR1 as PRHDT and CDR2 as FYEKMQ (reference sequence). The CDR3 is made up of 14 amino acids. V gave up 2 bases and J gave up 8 bases, with 15 bases separating them. The CDR3 reads CASSLNRFLLGYTF. The CDR3 region has the DNA TGTGCCAGCAGCTTAAATCGGTTTCTATTGGGCTACACCTTC.

The chain recombines TRBV7-3 with TRBJ2-1; 7 nucleotides line up with TRBD1. The CDR3 is 16 amino acids. Per germline, CDR1 SGHTA and CDR2 FQGTGA. Unmatched junction bases numbered 13, after V lost 5 bases and J lost 6 bases. CDR3 region: CASSGSGTAHTNEQFF. CDR3 bases: TGTGCCAGCAGCGGCTCCGGGACAGCCCACACCAATGAGCAGTTCTTC.

This clonotype was seen many times. The chain is built from TRBV6-2 or TRBV6-3 and TRBJ2-5; D is possibly TRBD1 (6 bases). CDR1 and CDR2 (germline): MNHEY, SVGEGT. Trimming took off 5 bases at V and 7 bases at J, with 8 bases between the two ends. The CDR3 has 11 residues. Here the CDR3 DNA reads TGTGCCAGCAGTCCGGACAGGACCCAGTACTTC. Encoded protein: CASSPDRTQYF.

This clonotype was observed many times. The chain recombines TRBV13 with TRBJ2-5; D is unclear. V lost 5 bases and J lost 5, with 12 bases in between. CDR3 length: 13 amino acids. From germline, CDR1 is PRHDT and CDR2 FYEKMQ (reference sequence). DNA of the CDR3: TGTGCCAGCAGCCTTGGAAGTCCGGAGACCCAGTACTTC. Translation: CASSLGSPETQYF. The entire variable domain, with the rest obtained from reference TRBV13 and TRBJ2-5, is as follows: AAGVIQSPRHLIKEKRETATLKCYPIPRHDTVYWYQQGPGQDPQFLISFYEKMQSDKGSIPDRFSAQQFSDYHSELNMSSLELGDSALYFCASSLGSPETQYFGPGTRLLVL.

This sequence joins TRBV7-9 and TRBJ1-1; D remains unclear. The CDR3 sequence is 12 residues long. Per the germline V gene, CDR1 is SEHNR and CDR2 is FQNEAQ (reference sequence). V was trimmed by 0 bases and J by 11 bases, leaving 10 bases between them. The CDR3 spells CASSLAGFGAFF. The CDR3 region has the DNA TGTGCCAGCAGCTTAGCCGGGTTCGGGGCTTTCTTT.

This clonotype was seen many times. The chain links TRBV7-9 to TRBJ2-1; 7 bases line up with TRBD2. CDR1 SEHNR and CDR2 FQNEAQ come from the germline V gene (reference sequence). The V segment lost 5 bases and the J segment 6 bases; nucleotides outside the gene matches: 19. The CDR3 is made up of 18 amino acids. CDR3 DNA: TGTGCCAGCAGCCCCCCCCCCGGACTAGTGTCTAATCCCAATGAGCAGTTCTTC. As protein: CASSPPPGLVSNPNEQFF.

There are many counts of this clonotype. This chain connects TRBV7-2 to TRBJ2-3; the D is unclear. Trimming removed 4 bases from V and 1 base from J, with 12 bases in between. Germline V gene sequence: CDR1 SGHTA, CDR2 FQGNSA. The CDR3 covers 15 residues. The CDR3 region is CASSSDSMGTDTQYF. CDR3 nucleotide sequence: TGTGCCAGCAGCTCCGATAGCATGGGCACAGATACGCAGTATTTT.

This clonotype was counted a few times. V usage is TRBV6-5 and J usage is TRBJ2-5, with 8 bases identical to TRBD2. Per the germline V gene, CDR1 is MNHEY and CDR2 is SVGAGI. The ends lost 6 bases at V and 0 bases at J; junction bases unmatched: 9. The CDR3 covers 16 residues. This CDR3 is CASRSVVAGYQETQYF. For the CDR3, the DNA is TGTGCCAGCAGGTCCGTAGTAGCGGGGTACCAAGAGACCCAGTACTTC.

This clonotype was picked up a small number of times. The chain has TRBV6-2 or TRBV6-3 and TRBJ1-6, with 12 positions matching TRBD1. Per the germline V gene, CDR1 is MNHEY and CDR2 is SVGEGT. After removal of 4 bases from V and 10 bases from J, the junction contained 8 bases not matched to a gene. There are 16 residues in the CDR3. Here the CDR3 reads CASSSSGQGARSPLHF. In DNA, the CDR3 is TGTGCCAGCAGTTCCTCGGGACAGGGGGCGAGGTCACCCCTCCACTTT.